These 32 T cell receptor beta chains came from one sample sequenced in a study of cytomegalovirus exposure and HLA in healthy donors. The PCR was carried out with 60 Vbeta primers and 13 Jbeta primers. The assay was immunoSEQ multiplex PCR, and TCRdb's table has in-frame clones only and misses some. The sample contains approximately 120,000 clones, about 74% of which appear only once. Input material: PBMCs. These receptors were collected from a woman between 50 and 59 years old in good health and CMV-seropositive.

This clone was counted a few times. This sequence joins TRBV5-1 and TRBJ2-3; TRBD2 matches at 16 bases. Germline-derived CDR1 and CDR2 are SGHRS and YFSETQ. The CDR3 extends over 16 amino acids. The V segment lost 4 bases and the J segment 8 bases; nucleotides outside the gene matches: 7. CDR3 in DNA: TGCGCCAGCAGCCCCGGGACTAGCGGGGGGGCGAGTACGCAGTATTTT. It yields the protein CASSPGTSGGASTQYF.

The DNA for the CDR3 is TGTGCCAGCAGCTTACAAGCGGCAAACACCGGGGAGCTGTTTTTT. Translation: CASSLQAANTGELFF. The genes are TRBV5-8 and TRBJ2-2; a possible D gene is TRBD2 (5 bases). The CDR3 spans 15 residues. Trimming removed 2 bases from V and 2 bases from J, with 10 bases in between. The germline CDR1 and CDR2 sequences are SGHTS and YDEGEE.

This clone has just a few counts. The gene calls are TRBV18 and TRBJ1-3, with 7 bases identical to TRBD1. V shed 2 bases and J 3 bases; nucleotides not matched to a gene: 4. CDR3 length: 15 amino acids. Germline CDR1 is KGHSH and CDR2 is LQKENI. The CDR3 bases are TGTGCCAGCTCACCATCGGGACAGAGTGGAAACACCATATATTTT. This encodes CASSPSGQSGNTIYF.

This clone was seen once. The chain employs TRBV30 and TRBJ2-2, with no clear D. V gave up 3 bases and J gave up 4 bases, with 3 bases separating them. Germline loops: CDR1 GTSNPN, CDR2 SVGIG (reference sequence). This CDR3 has 11 residues. CDR3 sequence: CAWSFTGELFF. CDR3 sequence (DNA): TGTGCCTGGAGCTTCACCGGGGAGCTGTTTTTT.

The rearrangement joins TRBV7-9 to TRBJ1-3, with unresolved D. Germline values: CDR1 SEHNR, CDR2 FQNEAQ (reference sequence). The CDR3 runs to 15 residues. Trimming left V 5 bases short and J 8 bases short, with 19 bases between. As DNA, the CDR3 is TGTGCCAGCAGCCCTCCGGGATCCCAGCGGGACACCATATATTTT. Translation gives CASSPPGSQRDTIYF.

The V call is TRBV6-5, the J call TRBJ2-1; tentatively, D is TRBD1 (7 bases). The CDR3 runs to 16 residues. V lost 2 bases and J lost 6, with 17 bases in between. Germline values: CDR1 MNHEY, CDR2 SVGAGI. The CDR3 sequence: CASSYGLQGGGNEQFF. The CDR3 DNA reads as TGTGCCAGCAGTTACGGTTTGCAGGGGGGAGGCAATGAGCAGTTCTTC.

The chain is built from TRBV11-3 and TRBJ2-3; 16 nucleotides align to TRBD2. The CDR3 covers 17 residues. Germline CDR1 reads SGHNT; CDR2 reads YENEEA. Trimming cost V 4 bases and J 6 bases; bases outside gene matches: 7. The CDR3 region has the DNA TGTGCCAGCAGCTCAGGGACTAGCGGGGGGGCATATGATACGCAGTATTTT. It yields the protein CASSSGTSGGAYDTQYF.

This clone was detected only a few times. This chain links TRBV4-2 with TRBJ2-3, with D perhaps matching TRBD2 (5 bases). Trimming took off 4 bases at V and 3 bases at J, with 26 bases between the two ends. This CDR3 comprises 19 residues. CDR1 LGHNA and CDR2 YNFKEQ come from the germline V gene. The CDR3 sequence: CASSPRSGSDPTGTDTQYF. CDR3 bases: TGTGCCAGCAGCCCAAGATCGGGGAGCGACCCCACCGGGACAGATACGCAGTATTTT.

This clone was recorded once. This rearrangement joins TRBV7-2 to TRBJ2-3, with 7 nucleotides matching TRBD2. The CDR3 contains 14 residues. V dropped 6 bases and J dropped 2; count of bases not matched to a gene: 5. Germline V gene sequence: CDR1 SGHTA, CDR2 FQGNSA. CDR3 coding DNA: TGTGCCAGCAGACGGGGGGTGTCCACAGATACGCAGTATTTT. It specifies CASRRGVSTDTQYF.

The V call is TRBV6-1, the J call TRBJ2-7; 10 bases match TRBD1. Per the germline V gene, CDR1 is MNHNS and CDR2 is SASEGT. This CDR3 has 13 residues. V trimming: 7 bases; J trimming: 5 bases; junction bases outside the gene matches: 5. The CDR3: CASKPGQGNEQYF. The CDR3 nucleotides are TGTGCCAGCAAACCGGGACAGGGGAACGAGCAGTACTTC.

V is TRBV5-1 and J is TRBJ1-2, with 7 bases lining up with TRBD1. Germline V gene sequence: CDR1 SGHRS, CDR2 YFSETQ. CDR3 length: 15 amino acids. The V gene end was trimmed by 4 bases and the J gene end by 7 bases; junction bases not matched to a gene: 13. CDR3 loop: CASSTQTGWDLGYTF. The CDR3, as DNA: TGCGCCAGCAGCACCCAGACAGGGTGGGATCTTGGCTACACCTTC.

This clone was seen a single time. The chain joins TRBV7-2 to TRBJ2-5; possibly TRBD1 for D (9 bases). The CDR3 runs 17 residues. V lost 5 bases and J 5 bases, leaving 24 bases between the germline ends. Germline V CDR1 and CDR2: SGHTA, FQGNSA. The CDR3 sequence is CASSPGGTGSFRETQYF. CDR3 coding DNA: TGTGCCAGCAGCCCGGGGGGGACAGGGAGCTTTAGGGAGACCCAGTACTTC.

Only one count was recorded for this clone. This chain links TRBV10-3 with TRBJ2-1, with 10 bases lining up with TRBD2. Germline V lookup: CDR1 ENHRY, CDR2 SYGVKD. There are 12 residues in the CDR3. V dropped 10 bases and J dropped 5; count of bases not matched to a gene: 2. In DNA form, the CDR3 reads TGTGCCACTAGCGGGAGCGACAATGAGCAGTTCTTC. It encodes CATSGSDNEQFF.

The genes are TRBV11-2 and TRBJ2-1; D not resolved. Trimming stripped 3 bases from V and 10 bases from J, with 10 bases between. This CDR3 spans 12 amino acids. Germline values: CDR1 SGHAT, CDR2 FQNNGV. DNA for the CDR3: TGTGCCAGCAGCTTTATCGGTAACGAGCAGTTCTTC. Translation: CASSFIGNEQFF.

The sample holds a few counts of this clone. J is TRBJ1-1 and V is TRBV10-3; 7 positions agree with TRBD1. Unmatched junction bases numbered 4, after V lost 9 bases and J lost 0 bases. Germline-derived CDR1 and CDR2 are ENHRY and SYGVKD. The CDR3 runs 13 residues. The CDR3 sequence: CAIQQGMNTEAFF. DNA for the CDR3: TGTGCCATACAACAGGGGATGAACACTGAAGCTTTCTTT.

The chain couples TRBV18 to TRBJ1-5; the match to TRBD1 covers 8 bases. With V trimmed by 5 bases and J by 7 bases, 10 bases remained unmatched. The CDR3 extends over 15 amino acids. Germline CDR1 is KGHSH and CDR2 is LQKENI. The CDR3 spells CASSVETGGEQPQHF. In DNA form, the CDR3 reads TGTGCCAGCTCAGTCGAAACAGGGGGGGAACAGCCCCAGCATTTT.

The rearrangement links TRBV5-1 to TRBJ2-5; TRBD1 might be the D (6 bases). Germline CDR1 and CDR2: SGHRS and YFSETQ. Trimming cost V 1 base and J 3 bases, with 10 bases left between them. CDR3 length: 14 residues. The CDR3 loop is CASSLFQGKETQYF. CDR3 coding DNA: TGCGCCAGCAGCTTGTTTCAGGGGAAAGAGACCCAGTACTTC.

The chain carries TRBV27 and TRBJ2-3; the D gene is possibly TRBD1 (6 bases). Per germline, CDR1 MNHEY and CDR2 SMNVEV (reference sequence). V dropped 8 bases and J dropped 0 bases, with 15 bases sitting between them. The CDR3 has 15 residues. The CDR3 DNA sequence: TGTGCCAGCGACTTAACAGGGCGGAGCACAGATACGCAGTATTTT. Translation: CASDLTGRSTDTQYF.

This chain links TRBV7-2 with TRBJ2-5; a possible D gene is TRBD1 (6 bases). CDR3 length: 12 residues. The germline gives CDR1 SGHTA, CDR2 FQGNSA. V lost 3 bases, J lost 11 bases, and 13 bases lay in between. CDR3 sequence: CASSFTGREQYF. The CDR3 region has the DNA TGTGCCAGCAGCTTTACAGGGCGTGAGCAGTACTTC. The entire variable domain, with the rest obtained from reference TRBV7-2 and TRBJ2-5, is as follows: GAGVSQSPSNKVTEKGKDVELRCDPISGHTALYWYRQSLGQGLEFLIYFQGNSAPDKSGLPSDRFSAERTGGSVSTLTIQRTQQEDSAVYLCASSFTGREQYFGPGTRLLVL.

This chain connects TRBV9 to TRBJ2-3, with TRBD2 as a possible D gene (5 bases). Per germline, CDR1 SGDLS and CDR2 YYNGEE. The V gene lost 3 bases and the J gene lost 13 bases, with 15 bases spanning the gap. The length of the CDR3 is 12 residues. The CDR3 DNA sequence: TGTGCCAGCAGCGGTGGGAGTGACGAGGAGTATTTT. Translated, it gives CASSGGSDEEYF.

This chain links TRBV5-1 with TRBJ2-7, with TRBD2 matching over 15 bases. Germline V gives CDR1 SGHRS, CDR2 YFSETQ. The J segment lost 2 bases and the V segment lost 3 bases, leaving 0 bases of the junction unmatched. The CDR3 contains 15 residues. Here the CDR3 DNA reads TGCGCCAGCAGCTGGACTAGCGGGGGGGCCTACGAGCAGTACTTC. It codes for CASSWTSGGAYEQYF.

This clone was observed a few times. This rearrangement joins TRBV29-1 to TRBJ1-1; tentative D call: TRBD1 (6 bases). From germline, CDR1 is SQVTM and CDR2 ANQGSEA. The CDR3 consists of 14 residues. V dropped 3 bases and J dropped 1 base, with 12 bases sitting between them. The CDR3 DNA is TGCAGCGTTGAGACACAGGGTAAGAACACTGAAGCTTTCTTT. It specifies CSVETQGKNTEAFF.

The chain has TRBV9 and TRBJ2-5; 10 bases agree with TRBD2. The CDR3 sequence is 18 residues long. V shed 4 bases and J 5 bases; nucleotides not matched to a gene: 17. CDR1 is SGDLS, CDR2 YYNGEE, per germline. DNA of the CDR3: TGTGCCAGCAGCCCTAGCACCCCCCAAGCGGGGGGGCGGGAGACCCAGTACTTC. Translated, it gives CASSPSTPQAGGRETQYF.

The V gene is TRBV30, the J gene TRBJ1-5, with TRBD1 identical over 9 bases. After removal of 3 bases from V and 6 bases from J, the junction contained 6 bases not matched to a gene. CDR1 is GTSNPN, CDR2 SVGIG, per germline (reference sequence). The CDR3 length is 14 residues. For the CDR3, the DNA is TGTGCCTGGAGCTCCGGGACAGGGACTCAGCCCCAGCATTTT. Encoded protein: CAWSSGTGTQPQHF.

The chain carries TRBV19 and TRBJ1-4; D is perhaps TRBD1 (6 bases). V dropped 7 bases and J dropped 3 bases, with 12 bases sitting between them. CDR1 is LNHDA, CDR2 SQIVND, per germline (reference sequence). The CDR3 consists of 14 residues. CDR3 sequence reads: CASNPTGPNEKLFF. The DNA of the CDR3 is TGTGCCAGTAATCCGACAGGCCCTAATGAAAAACTGTTTTTT.

The J gene is TRBJ1-2, the V gene TRBV5-1, with 8 bases aligning to TRBD1. Per the germline V gene, CDR1 is SGHRS and CDR2 is YFSETQ. The V gene end was trimmed by 2 bases and the J gene end by 6 bases; junction bases not matched to a gene: 0. CDR3 length: 12 amino acids. CDR3 loop: CASSLQGDGYTF. DNA for the CDR3: TGCGCCAGCAGCTTACAGGGGGATGGCTACACCTTC.

The chain combines TRBV28 with TRBJ1-2; tentatively, D is TRBD1 (5 bases). Germline V gives CDR1 MDHEN, CDR2 SYDVKM. Trimming stripped 4 bases from V and 2 bases from J, with 11 bases between. The CDR3 has 14 amino acids. The CDR3 region has the DNA TGTGCCAGCAGTTACCCGGGACTAAACTATGGCTACACCTTC. It translates to CASSYPGLNYGYTF.

The chain joins TRBV27 to TRBJ2-2, with D possibly TRBD1 on 6 matching bases. The CDR3 consists of 15 residues. V gave up 2 bases and J gave up 3 bases, with 10 bases separating them. Germline CDR1 is MNHEY and CDR2 is SMNVEV (reference sequence). The CDR3 sequence: CASSLKGQYTGELFF. The CDR3 DNA reads as TGTGCCAGCAGTTTAAAAGGACAGTACACCGGGGAGCTGTTTTTT.

The genes are TRBV27 and TRBJ1-2; D ambiguous. V lost 2 bases to trimming and J lost 6 bases, with 10 bases between them. Germline lookup yields CDR1 MNHEY and CDR2 SMNVEV (reference sequence). The CDR3 has 13 amino acids. The CDR3 loop is CASSLLLGDGYTF. Here the CDR3 DNA reads TGTGCCAGCAGTTTACTCTTGGGAGATGGCTACACCTTC.

The rearrangement joins TRBV4-1 to TRBJ2-3; TRBD1 is a possible D gene (6 bases). With 3 bases removed from V and 3 bases from J, the gap between germline ends came to 13 bases. The CDR3 is made up of 15 amino acids. Germline assignment: CDR1 MGHRA and CDR2 YSYEKL. In DNA, the CDR3 is TGCGCCAGCAGCCACATATCACAGGGTACAGATACGCAGTATTTT. It codes for CASSHISQGTDTQYF.

The chain is built from TRBV7-9 and TRBJ2-5; 7 bases are a match to TRBD1. This CDR3 contains 15 residues. Trimming took 5 bases from V and 1 from J; bases not matched to a gene: 7. Germline CDR1 and CDR2: SEHNR and FQNEAQ (reference sequence). The CDR3 protein is CASSQRQGPQETQYF. Here the CDR3 DNA reads TGTGCCAGCAGCCAGAGACAGGGCCCCCAAGAGACCCAGTACTTC. Drawing the rest from reference TRBV7-9 and TRBJ2-5, the complete variable domain is DTGVSQNPRHKITKRGQNVTFRCDPISEHNRLYWYRQTLGQGPEFLTYFQNEAQLEKSRLLSDRFSAERPKGSFSTLEIQRTEQGDSAMYLCASSQRQGPQETQYFGPGTRLLVL.

For the CDR3, the DNA is TGTGCCAGCAGCTTAGAGGTGGAGGGGCGCAGGTCCTACGAGCAGTACTTC. This codes for CASSLEVEGRRSYEQYF. The chain carries TRBV7-8 and TRBJ2-7, with D possibly matching TRBD2 (6 bases). V lost 1 base and J lost 1, with 17 bases in between. In germline, CDR1 is SGHVS, CDR2 FQNEAQ. The CDR3 contains 17 residues.